These 26 T cell receptor beta chains share one sample of origin, sequenced in a study of persistence of HIV-infected CD4 T cells (dated by TCRdb to the early 2020s). Read against the paper, the sample's treatment or condition label means: suppressive antiretroviral therapy. Lysates of CMV-infected fibroblasts at about 11 ug/mL were used to stimulate the cells. Nonresponding CD40L-negative CD69-negative CD45RO-high memory CD4+ T cells were sorted as memory populations depleted of antigen-responding cells. No antigen has been identified for these receptors. The immunoSEQ hsTCRB assay version 4 in survey mode was used to sequence TCRbeta repertoires from genomic DNA. TCRdb retrieved this table from immuneACCESS and kept in-frame rearrangements only. Not all clones are present; in checked studies, unresolved V genes account for under half, and no reason is known for the remainder. The sample table records roughly 30,000 clones; around four fifths of these occur just once. Together, the top ten hold roughly 0.8% of the sample.

The sample was CD4+ T cells sorted from PBMCs after roughly 19-hour stimulation, taken from a patient who received antiretroviral therapy. In the paper's terms, the cell subset or site label means: CD40L-CD69- CD45RO-high memory CD4 T cells not responding to CMV lysate. The origin of the receptors is an adult woman with HIV who was CMV-seropositive.

The chain is built from TRBV19 and TRBJ1-1; 7 bases match TRBD1. The V gene end was trimmed by 7 bases and the J gene end by 6 bases; junction bases not matched to a gene: 11. This CDR3 has 14 amino acids. The germline CDR1 and CDR2 sequences are LNHDA and SQIVND (reference sequence). CDR3 protein: CASTAGGNVAEAFF. The CDR3 nucleotides read TGTGCCAGTACGGCAGGGGGTAATGTAGCTGAAGCTTTCTTT. Using reference TRBV19 and TRBJ1-1 for the parts outside the CDR3, the full variable domain is DGGITQSPKYLFRKEGQNVTLSCEQNLNHDAMYWYRQDPGQGLRLIYYSQIVNDFQKGDIAEGYSVSREKKESFPLTVTSAQKNPTAFYLCASTAGGNVAEAFFGQGTRLTVV.

This clone has only a few counts. The same CDR3 can be traced to other DNA sequences in this sample. The chain recombines TRBV9 with TRBJ1-1; TRBD1 aligns across 7 bases. Per the germline V gene, CDR1 is SGDLS and CDR2 is YYNGEE. This CDR3 contains 16 residues. The trim removed 0 bases at V and 1 base at J, leaving 6 bases unmatched. The CDR3 loop is CASSVVAGTANTEAFF. The CDR3 region has the DNA TGTGCCAGCAGCGTAGTGGCTGGGACAGCGAACACTGAAGCTTTCTTT.

The J gene is TRBJ2-5, the V gene TRBV10-1; possibly TRBD1 for D (5 bases). There are 14 residues in the CDR3. Trimming removed 3 bases from V and 1 base from J, with 9 bases in between. CDR1 is WNHNN and CDR2 is SYGVQD in the germline V gene (reference sequence). The CDR3 DNA reads TGCGCCAGCAGTGACTCCAGGGTCCAAGAGACCCAGTACTTC. Translating it yields CASSDSRVQETQYF.

This clone occurred a few times. The genes are TRBV2 and TRBJ1-1, with D uncertain. This CDR3 is 13 amino acids long. V gave up 7 bases and J gave up 7 bases, with 16 bases separating them. Germline V gives CDR1 SNHLY, CDR2 FYNNEI. This CDR3 is CASKANTGGEAFF. The CDR3 DNA reads TGTGCCAGCAAGGCTAATACCGGTGGTGAAGCTTTCTTT.

V usage is TRBV7-8 and J usage is TRBJ2-1; 7 positions match TRBD1. With 3 bases clipped from V and 4 bases from J, the junction kept 6 bases outside the gene matches. Looked up from germline, CDR1 is SGHVS and CDR2 is FQNEAQ. The CDR3 totals 15 residues. The CDR3 nucleotides read TGTGCCAGCAGCTTCGACAGGGAACGGTACAATGAGCAGTTCTTC. Its translation is CASSFDRERYNEQFF.

This sequence joins TRBV19 and TRBJ1-1, with D maybe TRBD1 (5 bases). This CDR3 has 17 amino acids. Germline V gene data show CDR1 as LNHDA and CDR2 as SQIVND (reference sequence). V dropped 1 base and J dropped 1 base, with 16 bases sitting between them. The CDR3 DNA follows: TGTGCCAGTAGTATAGGCGGGGGTAGCCTTCGGAACACTGAAGCTTTCTTT. It encodes CASSIGGGSLRNTEAFF.

This clone appeared once. The V and J genes are TRBV19 and TRBJ2-7; 8 bases match TRBD2. Germline-derived CDR1 and CDR2 are LNHDA and SQIVND (reference sequence). The ends lost 4 bases at V and 1 base at J; junction bases unmatched: 12. CDR3 size: 17 residues. This CDR3 reads CASSKGSSGVNSYEQYF. The CDR3 DNA sequence: TGTGCCAGTAGTAAAGGCAGTAGCGGGGTTAATTCCTACGAGCAGTACTTC.

This clone has only a few counts. The CDR3 loop is CASSAGLADSLNEQFF. CDR3 in DNA: TGTGCCAGCTCAGCGGGACTAGCGGACAGCCTCAATGAGCAGTTCTTC. V and J are TRBV18 and TRBJ2-1, with TRBD2 matching over 11 bases. Germline V gene lookup returns CDR1 KGHSH and CDR2 LQKENI. Unmatched junction bases numbered 9, after V lost 5 bases and J lost 6 bases. The CDR3 is made up of 16 amino acids.

This clone was counted only a few times. The chain recombines TRBV24-1 with TRBJ1-4; no firm D call. The CDR3 loop spans 18 amino acids. Germline V lookup: CDR1 KGHDR, CDR2 SFDVKD. V was cut by 3 bases and J by 0 bases, with 16 bases left in between. DNA of the CDR3: TGTGCCACCAGTGATGGGATAATCGGCAGCACAACTAATGAAAAACTGTTTTTT. This sequence encodes CATSDGIIGSTTNEKLFF.

The chain couples TRBV5-5 to TRBJ2-7; 7 bases are a match to TRBD1. The CDR3 contains 14 residues. The V and J ends lost 3 bases and 2 bases, in that order; junction bases with no gene match: 5. Germline V lookup: CDR1 SGHKS, CDR2 YYEKEE (reference sequence). CDR3 nucleotide sequence: TGTGCCAGCAGCTGGGACAGCCAAGCCTACGAGCAGTACTTC. Protein product: CASSWDSQAYEQYF.

The rearrangement uses TRBV27 and TRBJ2-1; 11 positions agree with TRBD1. Trimming at V came to 9 bases and at J to 7 bases, leaving 5 bases not matched to a gene. The CDR3 runs 13 residues. The V gene's germline CDR1 is MNHEY and CDR2 SMNVEV (reference sequence). For the CDR3, the DNA is TGTGCCAGGACGGACAGGGGGCGAAATGAGCAGTTCTTC. It encodes CARTDRGRNEQFF.

The chain recombines TRBV10-3 with TRBJ1-2, with unresolved D. The CDR3 runs 13 residues. CDR1 and CDR2 (germline): ENHRY, SYGVKD. Trimming took off 7 bases at V and 0 bases at J, with 9 bases between the two ends. The CDR3 sequence: CAIMEETNYGYTF. The CDR3 DNA reads TGTGCCATCATGGAGGAAACTAACTATGGCTACACCTTC.

The chain uses TRBV2 and TRBJ2-5, with 12 bases matching TRBD1. From germline, CDR1 is SNHLY and CDR2 FYNNEI. Trimming cost V 5 bases and J 5 bases; bases outside gene matches: 3. The CDR3 has 14 residues. CDR3 region: CASSLGQGAETQYF. CDR3 nucleotides: TGTGCCAGCAGTCTGGGACAGGGGGCGGAGACCCAGTACTTC. Looking up the rest from reference TRBV2 and TRBJ2-5 gives the full variable domain: EPEVTQTPSHQVTQMGQEVILRCVPISNHLYFYWYRQILGQKVEFLVSFYNNEISEKSEIFDDQFSVERPDGSNFTLKIRSTKLEDSAMYFCASSLGQGAETQYFGPGTRLLVL.

This rearrangement joins TRBV5-6 to TRBJ1-2; 7 bases are shared with TRBD1. This CDR3 region has 19 residues. The trim removed 4 bases at V and 3 bases at J, leaving 21 bases unmatched. Germline CDR1 and CDR2: SGHDT and YYEEEE. The CDR3 DNA follows: TGTGCCAGCAGCCCAACCACCGTCTATAACAGGGGTGGCGACTATGGCTACACCTTC. Translated, it gives CASSPTTVYNRGGDYGYTF.

The rearrangement links TRBV10-1 to TRBJ1-2, with D tentatively TRBD1 (5 bases). Between the trimmed V and J ends, which lost 3 bases and 4 bases, there was a span of 6 bases. The length of the CDR3 is 12 residues. The germline V gene has CDR1 WNHNN and CDR2 SYGVQD (reference sequence). The CDR3 bases are TGCGCCAGCAGTGAAGGGACCTATGGCTACACCTTC. Translating it yields CASSEGTYGYTF.

This clone showed up just once. V usage is TRBV6-5 and J usage is TRBJ1-2; D may be TRBD1 (6 bases). V was cut by 5 bases and J by 6 bases, with 10 bases left in between. In germline, CDR1 is MNHEY, CDR2 SVGAGI. CDR3 length: 12 amino acids. This chain's CDR3 is CASSQGSNGYTF. CDR3 DNA sequence: TGTGCCAGCAGTCAGGGGTCCAATGGCTACACCTTC.

The rearrangement joins TRBV12-3 or TRBV12-4 to TRBJ1-1; TRBD1 agrees at 7 bases. With V trimmed by 6 bases and J by 10 bases, 8 bases remained unmatched. The CDR3 length is 12 residues. CDR3 in DNA: TGTGCCAGCAGCCTGACAGGGCTGGTAGCTTTCTTT. Its translation is CASSLTGLVAFF.

The rearrangement joins TRBV9 to TRBJ1-6; 10 nucleotides match TRBD1. The V gene's germline CDR1 is SGDLS and CDR2 YYNGEE. The trim removed 0 bases at V and 8 bases at J, leaving 2 bases unmatched. There are 15 residues in the CDR3. The CDR3 DNA sequence: TGTGCCAGCAGCGTAGGAGGACAGGGGGATTCACCCCTCCACTTT. It translates to CASSVGGQGDSPLHF.

The V call is TRBV3-1 (or the pseudogene TRBV3-2), the J call TRBJ2-7; TRBD2 might be the D (6 bases). The CDR3 covers 14 residues. V lost 0 bases and J lost 6, with 12 bases in between. The germline CDR1 and CDR2 sequences are LGHDT and YNNKEL (reference sequence). The CDR3, as DNA: TGTGCCAGCAGCCAAGAACCCCCGGAGGGCGAGCAGTACGTC. It codes for CASSQEPPEGEQYV.

This chain joins TRBV7-6 and TRBJ2-7, with D unresolved. The CDR3 runs to 14 residues. Per germline, CDR1 SGHVS and CDR2 FNYEAQ. The V end was cut by 4 bases, the J end by 1 base, with 11 bases between. CDR3 coding DNA: TGTGCCAGCAGCTCGCAGACCCGGTCCTACGAGCAGTACTTC. Translation gives CASSSQTRSYEQYF.

This clone was counted a single time. The J gene is TRBJ2-1, the V gene TRBV6-4, with TRBD2 matching over 8 bases. The V and J ends lost 3 bases and 15 bases, in that order; junction bases with no gene match: 7. The CDR3 contains 12 residues. The germline V gene encodes CDR1 MRHNA and CDR2 SNTAGT. CDR3 protein: CASSEFGGALFF. The DNA for the CDR3 is TGTGCCAGCAGTGAGTTCGGGGGGGCCTTGTTCTTC.

Only a few counts were recorded for this clone. This chain uses TRBV7-8 with TRBJ1-4; the D is unclear. Germline V gene data show CDR1 as SGHVS and CDR2 as FQNEAQ. The CDR3 totals 14 residues. Trimming pared 5 bases from V and 3 bases from J, leaving 10 bases between. CDR3 amino acids: CASSAYEANEKLFF. CDR3 sequence (DNA): TGTGCCAGCAGCGCTTACGAGGCTAATGAAAAACTGTTTTTT.

This clone appeared once. The chain joins TRBV19 to TRBJ1-6, with a tentative D call TRBD1 (5 bases). In germline, CDR1 is LNHDA, CDR2 SQIVND (reference sequence). This CDR3 contains 16 residues. V was clipped by 7 bases and J by 4 bases, with 17 bases between them. The CDR3 loop reads CASTSPGRTYNSPLHF. DNA of the CDR3: TGTGCCAGTACCTCGCCGGGACGTACATATAATTCACCCCTCCACTTT.

This chain connects TRBV5-4 to TRBJ2-3, with 9 bases matching TRBD2. The CDR3 runs to 15 residues. Germline loops: CDR1 SGHNT, CDR2 YYREEE (reference sequence). Losses at the gene ends were 4 bases for V and 2 bases for J; bases not matched to a gene: 5. CDR3 DNA: TGTGCCAGCAGCGGCACTAGCGGGCCCACAGATACGCAGTATTTT. It encodes CASSGTSGPTDTQYF.

The CDR3 bases are TGTGCCAGTAGTTGGGGACAGGGAGGTAGAGCTTTCTTT. Residues: CASSWGQGGRAFF. V is TRBV19 and J is TRBJ1-1; TRBD1 agrees at 9 bases. The CDR3 is made up of 13 amino acids. Per the germline V gene, CDR1 is LNHDA and CDR2 is SQIVND (reference sequence). The V gene end was trimmed by 5 bases and the J gene end by 10 bases; junction bases not matched to a gene: 8.

This clone was recorded once. The V call is TRBV2, the J call TRBJ2-1; 12 bases agree with TRBD2. With V trimmed by 2 bases and J by 2 bases, 7 bases remained unmatched. CDR1 and CDR2 from the germline V gene are SNHLY and FYNNEI. The CDR3 consists of 18 residues. CDR3 in DNA: TGTGCCAGCAGTGAACGGCTAGCGGGGGGGCGGACCTACAATGAGCAGTTCTTC. Protein: CASSERLAGGRTYNEQFF.